This TCR beta chain was captured by sequencing in a study of blood T cell repertoires in COVID-19. Study as a whole: Material from acute and convalescent COVID-19 was sourced from the United States, Italy and Spain.

Using immunoSEQ multiplex PCR, the repertoire was profiled, and TCRdb retains in-frame clones only, with some absent. The table has some 80,000 clones, 82% seen once. V shed 4 bases and J 1 base; nucleotides not matched to a gene: 9. The length of the CDR3 is 16 residues. CDR1 is MGHDK and CDR2 is SYGVNS in the germline V gene. The clonotype comes from a man aged 80 or over with acute or convalescent COVID-19. The sequencing sample was made of peripheral blood. The V and J genes are TRBV25-1 and TRBJ1-1; 7 nucleotides align to TRBD1. The CDR3 bases are TGTGCCAGCAGTGCCTCTACAGGGGTGGGGAACACTGAAGCTTTCTTT. This gives the protein CASSASTGVGNTEAFF.